A single sample gave rise to the 17 T cell receptor beta chains below, sequenced in a study of identical twins. A single record per CDR3 protein comes from TCRdb applying MiXCR to the 5' RACE reads. The sample records fewer than 550,000 distinct CDR3 sequences, roughly 15% being singletons. The sample was also linked to a second study, of yellow fever vaccine responses in identical twins.

Sequencing used CD4+ T cells sorted from blood. The receptors derive from a woman younger than 30 in good health.

The chain couples TRBV5-1 to TRBJ2-7, with TRBD2 identical over 7 bases. The CDR3 has 14 amino acids. Germline CDR1 reads SGHRS; CDR2 reads YFSETQ. V was clipped by 2 bases and J by 2 bases; unmatched bases: 4. The CDR3, as DNA: TGCGCCAGCAGCTTACAGACTAGCACCTACGAGCAGTACTTC. This codes for CASSLQTSTYEQYF.

The chain has TRBV20-1 and TRBJ2-4, with 7 positions matching TRBD2. Germline CDR1 is DFQATT and CDR2 is SNEGSKA (reference sequence). The ends lost 6 bases at V and 7 bases at J; junction bases unmatched: 15. CDR3 length: 15 amino acids. CDR3 DNA sequence: TGCAGTGCCCAACCTACCGGGACTAATTGGAACATTCAGTACTTC. It is translated as CSAQPTGTNWNIQYF.

This clonotype was found a few times. The chain is built from TRBV7-9 and TRBJ1-2, with a tentative D call TRBD1 (5 bases). The CDR3 is 12 amino acids. Trimming pared 3 bases from V and 6 bases from J, leaving 8 bases between. CDR1 and CDR2 from the germline V gene are SEHNR and FQNEAQ (reference sequence). CDR3 in DNA: TGTGCCAGCAGCTTCGGGGGTAATGGCTACACCTTC. Its translation is CASSFGGNGYTF.

This clonotype was counted between two and nine times. V and J are TRBV2 and TRBJ2-7, with D maybe TRBD2 (6 bases). Germline V gene lookup returns CDR1 SNHLY and CDR2 FYNNEI. Deletions cut 8 bases from V and 3 bases from J, with 8 bases between. This CDR3 spans 11 amino acids. Here the CDR3 reads CASSEGYEQYV. In DNA form, the CDR3 reads TGTGCCAGCTCGGAGGGCTACGAGCAGTACGTC.

This clonotype turned up a few times. J is TRBJ1-4 and V is TRBV4-1; a weak D match, TRBD1 (5 bases). V shed 1 base and J shed 6 bases, with 6 bases lying between them. The germline CDR1 and CDR2 sequences are MGHRA and YSYEKL. The CDR3 runs 13 residues. Here the CDR3 reads CASSQGGDEKLFF. The CDR3 DNA follows: TGCGCCAGCAGCCAAGGGGGGGATGAAAAACTGTTTTTT.

The chain uses TRBV7-8 and TRBJ2-1; the D gene is possibly TRBD2 (6 bases). The CDR3 loop spans 12 amino acids. The V end was cut by 1 base, the J end by 10 bases, with 8 bases between. The germline CDR1 and CDR2 sequences are SGHVS and FQNEAQ. CDR3 protein: CASSLVAGEQFF. CDR3 coding DNA: TGTGCCAGCAGCTTAGTTGCGGGGGAGCAGTTCTTC.

The V gene is TRBV29-1, the J gene TRBJ2-1; 11 bases map to TRBD2. Germline assignment: CDR1 SQVTM and CDR2 ANQGSEA. There are 15 residues in the CDR3. The J segment lost 8 bases and the V segment lost 3 bases, leaving 9 bases of the junction unmatched. CDR3 region: CSVEGSGGAGDEQFF. CDR3 in DNA: TGCAGCGTTGAGGGTAGCGGGGGGGCCGGAGATGAGCAGTTCTTC.

The V gene is TRBV2, the J gene TRBJ1-1, with TRBD1 as a possible D gene (5 bases). The length of the CDR3 is 13 residues. V was pared by 7 bases and J by 4 bases, with 13 bases between. CDR1 and CDR2 from the germline V gene are SNHLY and FYNNEI. CDR3 DNA sequence: TGTGCCAGCAACCGCGGCACAGGCACTGAAGCTTTCTTT. Amino acid sequence: CASNRGTGTEAFF. The variable domain in full, with the rest retrieved from reference TRBV2 and TRBJ1-1, is EPEVTQTPSHQVTQMGQEVILRCVPISNHLYFYWYRQILGQKVEFLVSFYNNEISEKSEIFDDQFSVERPDGSNFTLKIRSTKLEDSAMYFCASNRGTGTEAFFGQGTRLTVV.

This clonotype occurred a few times. The chain's CDR3 is CSVGTGLRDEQFF. In nucleotides, the CDR3 is TGCAGCGTCGGGACAGGGCTCAGGGATGAGCAGTTCTTC. V gene TRBV29-1 combines with J gene TRBJ2-1, with 9 nucleotides matching TRBD1. CDR3 length: 13 amino acids. Germline trimming cut 6 bases from V and 8 bases from J; bases unmatched to any gene: 8. Looked up from germline, CDR1 is SQVTM and CDR2 is ANQGSEA.

The chain uses TRBV29-1 and TRBJ1-1; TRBD1 might be the D (6 bases). The germline V gene encodes CDR1 SQVTM and CDR2 ANQGSEA. This CDR3 comprises 14 residues. V dropped 6 bases and J dropped 4 bases, with 18 bases sitting between them. The CDR3 sequence is CSVIRGTPVTEAFF. The CDR3 DNA reads TGCAGCGTCATACGCGGGACACCAGTCACTGAAGCTTTCTTT.

This clonotype showed up just a few times. The V gene is TRBV12-3 or TRBV12-4, the J gene TRBJ1-1, with D perhaps matching TRBD1 (5 bases). The ends were cut back, 5 bases at V and 4 bases at J, with 20 bases in the middle. CDR3 size: 16 residues. The CDR3 DNA reads TGTGCCAGCAGTCCCCAAGATTTGGGGGTCCGCACTGAAGCTTTCTTT. It is translated as CASSPQDLGVRTEAFF.

The chain has TRBV24-1 and TRBJ2-5; 12 bases match TRBD1. The CDR3 runs 16 residues. After removal of 3 bases from V and 3 bases from J, the junction contained 4 bases not matched to a gene. Germline CDR1 reads KGHDR; CDR2 reads SFDVKD. CDR3 residues: CATSDTGTGGKETQYF. Written as DNA, the CDR3 is TGTGCCACCAGTGATACCGGGACAGGGGGCAAAGAGACCCAGTACTTC.

This clonotype was picked up a small number of times. This sequence joins TRBV20-1 and TRBJ1-2; 7 nucleotides agree with TRBD1. Germline CDR1 is DFQATT and CDR2 is SNEGSKA (reference sequence). This CDR3 has 13 residues. With 3 bases clipped from V and 2 bases from J, the junction kept 3 bases outside the gene matches. CDR3 sequence: CSASDRANYGYTF. In nucleotides, the CDR3 is TGCAGTGCTAGTGACAGGGCCAACTATGGCTACACCTTC.

This chain uses TRBV4-1 with TRBJ2-1; D is ambiguous. Per the germline V gene, CDR1 is MGHRA and CDR2 is YSYEKL. Trimming took 0 bases from V and 0 from J, leaving 15 bases between them. CDR3 size: 18 residues. The CDR3 region has the DNA TGCGCCAGCAGCCAAGATCAGATGCGCAGGAGCTCCTACAATGAGCAGTTCTTC. Translation gives CASSQDQMRRSSYNEQFF.

This sequence joins TRBV20-1 and TRBJ2-1; 9 positions match TRBD2. Losses at the gene ends were 6 bases for V and 4 bases for J; bases not matched to a gene: 10. Germline loops: CDR1 DFQATT, CDR2 SNEGSKA (reference sequence). The CDR3 extends over 15 amino acids. CDR3 in amino acids: CSATGSREGYNEQFF. The CDR3 DNA is TGCAGTGCCACGGGGTCGCGGGAGGGGTACAATGAGCAGTTCTTC.

The chain has TRBV11-1 and TRBJ2-3, with D unresolved. This CDR3 is built from 16 residues. Trimming took off 1 base at V and 1 base at J, with 12 bases between the two ends. CDR1 SGHAT and CDR2 FQDESV come from the germline V gene (reference sequence). DNA of the CDR3: TGTGCCAGCAGCTTAGGTCTAGTTGCGGGCACAGATACGCAGTATTTT. Its protein product is CASSLGLVAGTDTQYF.

The V and J genes are TRBV5-1 and TRBJ2-4; TRBD1 matches at 7 bases. With V trimmed by 0 bases and J by 2 bases, 2 bases remained unmatched. This CDR3 spans 15 amino acids. Germline-derived CDR1 and CDR2 are SGHRS and YFSETQ. CDR3 nucleotide sequence: TGCGCCAGCAGCTTGGAGACAGGGACCAAAAACATTCAGTACTTC. Its protein is CASSLETGTKNIQYF.